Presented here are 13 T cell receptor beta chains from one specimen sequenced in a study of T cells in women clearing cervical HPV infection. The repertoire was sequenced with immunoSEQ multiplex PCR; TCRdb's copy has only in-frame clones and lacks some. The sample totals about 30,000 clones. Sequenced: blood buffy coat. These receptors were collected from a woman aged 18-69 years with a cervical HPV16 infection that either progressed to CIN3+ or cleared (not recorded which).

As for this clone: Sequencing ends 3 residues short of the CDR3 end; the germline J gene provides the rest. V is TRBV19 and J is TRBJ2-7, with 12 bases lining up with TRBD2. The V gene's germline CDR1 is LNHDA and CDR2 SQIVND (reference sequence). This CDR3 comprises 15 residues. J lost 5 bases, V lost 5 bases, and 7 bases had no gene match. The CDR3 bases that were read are TGTGCCAGTAGTCTGCGGACTAGCGGGGACGACGAG. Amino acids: CASSLRTSGDDE. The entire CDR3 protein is CASSLRTSGDDEQYF.

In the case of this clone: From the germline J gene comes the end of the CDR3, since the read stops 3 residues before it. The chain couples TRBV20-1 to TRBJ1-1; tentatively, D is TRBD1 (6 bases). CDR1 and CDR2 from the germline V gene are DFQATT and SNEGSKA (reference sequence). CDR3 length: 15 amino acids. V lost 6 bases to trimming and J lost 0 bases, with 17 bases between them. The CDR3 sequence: CSAPGGGRMNTEAFF. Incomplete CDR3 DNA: TGCAGTGCCCCGGGCGGGGGCCGGATGAACACTGAA.

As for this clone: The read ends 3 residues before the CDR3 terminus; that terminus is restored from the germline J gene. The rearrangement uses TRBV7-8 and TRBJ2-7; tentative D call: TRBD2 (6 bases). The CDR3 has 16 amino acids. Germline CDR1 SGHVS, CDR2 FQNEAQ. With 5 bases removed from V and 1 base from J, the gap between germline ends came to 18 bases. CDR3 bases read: TGTGCCAGCAGCGTCCCGAGACGCCGGGGGTCCTACGAG. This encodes CASSVPRRRGSYE. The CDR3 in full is CASSVPRRRGSYEQYF.

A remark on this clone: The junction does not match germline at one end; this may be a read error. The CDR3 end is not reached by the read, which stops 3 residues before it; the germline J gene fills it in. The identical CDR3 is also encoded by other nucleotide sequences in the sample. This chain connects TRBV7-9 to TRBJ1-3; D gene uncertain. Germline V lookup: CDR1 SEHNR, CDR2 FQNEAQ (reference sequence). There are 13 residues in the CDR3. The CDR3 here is CASSLEGGNTIYF. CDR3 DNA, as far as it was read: TGTGCCAGCAGCTTAGAGGGTGGAAACACT.

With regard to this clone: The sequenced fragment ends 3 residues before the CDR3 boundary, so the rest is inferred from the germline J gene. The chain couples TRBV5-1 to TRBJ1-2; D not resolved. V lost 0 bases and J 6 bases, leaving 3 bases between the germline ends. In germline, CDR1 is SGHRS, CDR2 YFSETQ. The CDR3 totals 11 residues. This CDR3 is CASSLADGYTF. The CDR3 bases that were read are TGCGCCAGCAGCTTGGCGGATGGC.

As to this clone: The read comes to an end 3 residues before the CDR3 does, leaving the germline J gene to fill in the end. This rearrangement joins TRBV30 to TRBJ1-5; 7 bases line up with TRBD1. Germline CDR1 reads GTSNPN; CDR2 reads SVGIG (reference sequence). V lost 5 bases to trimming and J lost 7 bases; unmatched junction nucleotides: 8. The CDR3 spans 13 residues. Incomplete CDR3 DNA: TGTGCCTGGCAATCGCAGGGGGAACAGCCC. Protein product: CAWQSQGEQP. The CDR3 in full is CAWQSQGEQPQHF.

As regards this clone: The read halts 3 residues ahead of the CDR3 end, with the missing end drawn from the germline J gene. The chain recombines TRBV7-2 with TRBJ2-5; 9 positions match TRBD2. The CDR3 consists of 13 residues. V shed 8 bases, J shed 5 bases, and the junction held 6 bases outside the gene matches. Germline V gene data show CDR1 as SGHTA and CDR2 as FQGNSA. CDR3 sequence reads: CASRVAGVETQYF. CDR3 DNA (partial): TGTGCCAGCCGGGTAGCGGGAGTGGAGACC.

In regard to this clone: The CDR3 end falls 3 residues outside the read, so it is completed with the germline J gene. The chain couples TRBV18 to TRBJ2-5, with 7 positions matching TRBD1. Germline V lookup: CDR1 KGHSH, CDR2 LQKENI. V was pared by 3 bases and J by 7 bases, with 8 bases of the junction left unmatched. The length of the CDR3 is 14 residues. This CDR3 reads CASSPVDRVGTQYF. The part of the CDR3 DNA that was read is TGTGCCAGCTCACCTGTAGACAGGGTGGGGACC.

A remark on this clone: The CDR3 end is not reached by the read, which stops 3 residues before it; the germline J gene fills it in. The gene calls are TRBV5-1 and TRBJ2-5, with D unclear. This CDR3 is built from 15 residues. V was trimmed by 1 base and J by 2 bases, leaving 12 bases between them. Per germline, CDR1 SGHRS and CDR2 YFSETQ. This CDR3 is CASSLHFQNQETQYF. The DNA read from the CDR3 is TGCGCCAGCAGCTTGCATTTTCAGAATCAAGAGACC.

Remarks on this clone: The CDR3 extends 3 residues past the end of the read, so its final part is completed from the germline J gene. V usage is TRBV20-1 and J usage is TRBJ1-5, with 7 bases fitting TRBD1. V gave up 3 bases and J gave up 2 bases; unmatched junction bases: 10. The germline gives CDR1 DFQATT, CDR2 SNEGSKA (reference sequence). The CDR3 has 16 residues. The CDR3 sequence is CSARVRQGIGNQPQHF. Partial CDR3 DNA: TGCAGTGCTAGGGTAAGACAGGGCATTGGCAATCAGCCC.

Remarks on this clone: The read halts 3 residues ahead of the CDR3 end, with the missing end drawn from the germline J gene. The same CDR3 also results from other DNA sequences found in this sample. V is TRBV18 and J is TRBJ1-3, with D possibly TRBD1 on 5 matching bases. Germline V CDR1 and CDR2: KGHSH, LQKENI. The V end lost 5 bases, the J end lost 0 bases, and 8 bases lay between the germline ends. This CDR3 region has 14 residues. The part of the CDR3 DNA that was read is TGTGCCAGCTCAGCGGACATCTCTGGAAACACC. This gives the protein CASSADISGNT. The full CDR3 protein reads CASSADISGNTIYF.

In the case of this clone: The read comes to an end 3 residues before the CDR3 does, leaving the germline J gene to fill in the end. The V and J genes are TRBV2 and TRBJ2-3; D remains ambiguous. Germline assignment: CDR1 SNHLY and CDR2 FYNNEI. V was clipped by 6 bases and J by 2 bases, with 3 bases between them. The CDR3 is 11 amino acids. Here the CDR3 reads CASSSTDTQYF. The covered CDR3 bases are TGTGCCAGCAGCTCCACAGATACG.

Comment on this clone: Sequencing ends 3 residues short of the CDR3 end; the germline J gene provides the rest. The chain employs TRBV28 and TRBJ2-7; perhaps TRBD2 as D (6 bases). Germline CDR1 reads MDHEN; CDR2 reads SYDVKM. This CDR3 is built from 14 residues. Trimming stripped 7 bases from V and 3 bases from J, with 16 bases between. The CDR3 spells CASKRRGNYYEQYF. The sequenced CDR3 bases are TGTGCCAGCAAAAGACGGGGGAACTACTACGAG.